The entry that follows covers one T cell receptor beta chain sequence. Antigen: not known. V was trimmed by 6 bases and J by 0 bases, leaving 19 bases between them. CDR1 and CDR2 (germline): MNHEY, SMNVEV (reference sequence). The CDR3 runs 17 residues. The data belong to a study of identical twins. Study-level points and caveats: Twin pairs had excess sharing that was weaker in beta out-of-frame sequences. An excess of low generation probability was shown by twin-shared out-of-frame alpha sequences.

From the 5' RACE reads, TCRdb called clonotypes with MiXCR, one entry per CDR3 protein. The table lists around 290,000 distinct CDR3 sequences, nearly 9.5% of them singletons. The sample was also reused in another study, on yellow fever vaccine responses in identical twins. That work adds: Reportedly, the response of twins' T cells to the vaccine seemed partly convergent, partly personalized.

Material for sequencing was CD8+ T cells sorted from blood. This receptor was taken from a woman between 18 and 30 years old in good health. The chain recombines TRBV27 with TRBJ2-3, with D uncertain. CDR3 DNA: TGTGCCAGCAGCTCTAGGGCAGGCATCACTAGCACAGATACGCAGTATTTT. Translated: CASSSRAGITSTDTQYF.